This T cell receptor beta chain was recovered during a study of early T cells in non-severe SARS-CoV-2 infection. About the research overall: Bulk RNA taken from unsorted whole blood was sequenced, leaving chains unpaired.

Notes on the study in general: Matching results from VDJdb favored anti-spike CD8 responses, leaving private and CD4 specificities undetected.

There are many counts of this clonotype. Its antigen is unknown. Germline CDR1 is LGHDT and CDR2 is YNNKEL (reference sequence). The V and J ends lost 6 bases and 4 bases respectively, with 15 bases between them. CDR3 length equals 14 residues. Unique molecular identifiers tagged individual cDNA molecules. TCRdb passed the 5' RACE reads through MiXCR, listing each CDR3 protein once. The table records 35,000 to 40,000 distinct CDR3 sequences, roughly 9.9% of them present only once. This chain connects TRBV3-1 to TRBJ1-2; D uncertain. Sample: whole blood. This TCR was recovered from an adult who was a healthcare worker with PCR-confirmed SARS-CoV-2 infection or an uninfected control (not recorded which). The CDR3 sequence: CASRRAGEGYGYTF. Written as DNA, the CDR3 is TGTGCCAGCAGACGAGCGGGAGAGGGCTATGGCTACACCTTC.